This TCR beta chain was found in a study of blood T cell repertoires in COVID-19. About the research overall: Collection of acute and convalescent COVID-19 samples took place in the United States, Italy and Spain. T cells, B-cell-depleted T cells, or PBMCs provided the cDNA or gDNA that served as material.

The trim removed 5 bases at V and 0 bases at J, leaving 5 bases unmatched. In germline, CDR1 is SEHNR, CDR2 FQNEAQ (reference sequence). The CDR3 is 16 residues long. In the study's own analysis: Using reference gene primer amplification, nucleated cell counts were estimated. Clones were sequenced by immunoSEQ multiplex PCR, and TCRdb holds only the in-frame ones, with some missing. V and J calls and clone size follow that table, whereas D and trimming were derived from the DNA. The table shows fewer than 200,000 clones, with more than 75% occurring only once. The sequencing input was peripheral blood. The chain joins TRBV7-9 to TRBJ2-2, with TRBD1 matching over 8 bases. This clonotype was sampled from a man aged 40-50 years with acute or convalescent COVID-19. The CDR3, as DNA: TGTGCCAGCAGCCCCAGGGGGCGGGCGAACACCGGGGAGCTGTTTTTT. It translates to CASSPRGRANTGELFF. The whole variable domain, remainder taken from reference TRBV7-9 and TRBJ2-2, is DTGVSQNPRHKITKRGQNVTFRCDPISEHNRLYWYRQTLGQGPEFLTYFQNEAQLEKSRLLSDRFSAERPKGSFSTLEIQRTEQGDSAMYLCASSPRGRANTGELFFGEGSRLTVL.